This T cell receptor beta chain was sequenced in a study of cytomegalovirus exposure and HLA in healthy donors (dated by TCRdb to about 2017). Some background on the complete study: In an earlier analysis of about 560 of the donors, 276 Gb of sequence data and 90 million to 130 million unique TCR beta sequences from about 179 million T cells were reported. To decide whether each TCR beta V gene segment behaved as functional or pseudogenic, an earlier analysis of fewer than 750 of the donors relied on high-throughput TCR beta sequencing. An early release covering roughly 580 HLA-typed donors comprised about 310 gigabases of sequencing data and 85 million to 100 million unique TCR sequences. Among a few hundred genotyped donors of the cohort, an average of around 240,000 unique TCR beta nucleotide sequences were sequenced per donor, around a sixth of them non-productive. Because of strong linkage in the cohort, four to six DR-DQ haplotypes were treated as single units for association and clustering. Donor age, sex, ethnicity and CMV serostatus were collected together with the repertoire data. In a later analysis, previously published TCR beta repertoires from 550 to 750 donors were re-analyzed and high-resolution HLA genotyping was added so that TCR occurrence patterns could be studied. The genetic ancestry cluster associated with self-reported Caucasian donors included approximately 85% of the 300 to 450 genotyped donors. The study combined high-throughput TCR immunosequencing, statistical association of individual TCRs with disease status, and machine learning to predict cytomegalovirus infection status. In addition to the first cohort of 666 subjects, a separate validation cohort of 120 different subjects was used. Every repertoire in the discovery cohort had been generated on one and the same sequencing platform. Genome-wide SNP genotypes for about 65% of the roughly 700 donors were used in a later genetic analysis, which treated that subset as a discovery cohort. The study aimed to test whether cataloging public T cell receptors could reveal signatures of past pathogen exposure. Rather than drawing on any new phenotypic data, the later analysis identified candidate immune exposures from TCR beta sequences and the way those sequences occurred across donors. The number of donors typed differed by locus, with about 629-640 for A, B, C, DRB1 and DQB1, 522 for DQA1, 600 to 610 for DPA1, and 472 for DPB1. The T cell repertoires of some 670 subjects were profiled by immunosequencing and related to cytomegalovirus serostatus. Class I and class II HLA loci were covered by the typing at four-digit resolution.

To prepare the library, the immunoSEQ multiplex PCR assay was applied. For the multiplex PCR, a mixture combining 60 forward primers for TCR Vbeta segments and 13 reverse primers for TCR Jbeta segments was used. The CDR3 region of rearranged TCR beta genes was amplified from genomic DNA with a multiplex PCR assay. The Illumina HiSeq System was used to sequence the amplified TCR beta libraries as 87-base-pair reads. The source study handled its data this way. Across the roughly 670 repertoires, a later analysis counted some 80 million unique TCR beta chains, roughly 11 million of which were shared by at least two donors. To remove PCR and sequencing errors, raw reads were error-corrected and collapsed into unique sequences using a nearest-neighbor algorithm that merged closely related sequences. CDR3 sequences were aligned to IMGT reference sequences to assign V, D and J gene segments. For a sequence to be retained, at least a six-nucleotide match to both a V gene segment and a J gene segment was required. Rearrangements were called productive when the CDR3 lacked stop codons and stayed in frame with V and J; all others were non-productive. Following IMGT convention, CDR3 was defined as the stretch from the second conserved V-encoded cysteine up to the conserved J-encoded phenylalanine. Sequences without an unambiguous match to a single V gene segment were excluded from the earlier analysis of over 500 of the donors. An earlier analysis of over 450 of the donors classified V segments as functional when productive rearrangements were above 56.7% and as segregating when the standard deviation between donors was above 5%. A statistical classification framework was built for diagnosing cytomegalovirus status from the catalog of TCR beta chain sequences. V and J gene assignment, in a later analysis, came from comparing TCR nucleotide sequences with IMGT/GENE-DB human TR gene sequences. The TCRdist pipeline was used in a later analysis to assign CDR3 sequences and most-parsimonious VDJ recombination scenarios. In a later analysis, each TCR beta chain was defined by its CDR3 amino acid sequence together with its V-gene family, and reads lacking a unique V-gene family were excluded. As a way to deal with suspected cross-contamination and a sequencing artifact, a later analysis dropped roughly 600 nucleotide sequences that were highly shared and had low generation probability. For each public chain, a later analysis derived a clonal expansion index from normalized ranks of inferred template counts within each repertoire. A later analysis computed generation probabilities with a VDJ recombination model fitted to out-of-frame rearrangements, and checked the results against IGoR. In a later analysis, hypergeometric tests were used to score TCR-TCR, TCR-HLA and TCR-CMV co-occurrence, with a repertoire-size bias correction applied to TCR pairs. In a later analysis, false discovery rates were estimated by permuting HLA or CMV assignments 20 times. A later analysis grouped co-occurring TCRs with DBSCAN, adding TCRdist sequence similarity when clustering within HLA-allele-positive subsets. Repertoires with fewer than 30,000 or more than 120,000 public chains were left out of co-occurrence clustering, as were roughly five repertoires with anomalous nucleotide sharing. Entries here come from immuneACCESS through TCRdb and include only in-frame sequences with V and J called. Some clones fail to appear in such tables; in the studies checked, an unresolved V gene covers under half of the shortfall, and the cause of the remainder is unknown. That table supplies the V and J calls and clone size; D and trimming were determined from the DNA. Here the sample has 43,000 or so clones; 50% to 75% occur a single time. Approximately 9.3% of the sample goes to the ten largest clones.

This clone has a handful of counts. Its antigen is currently not known. Nothing much larger sits one base from this clone, and base qualities are not available. The cohort comprised some 680 healthy bone marrow donors. All cohort members were sampled while nominally healthy, although unrecorded immune exposures were likely present. Of the approximately 700 cohort members, 289 had positive CMV serostatus and approximately 400 had negative CMV serostatus, and CMV serostatus was not recorded for the donor. Every donor gave a peripheral blood sample, and the peripheral blood mononuclear cells from that sample were used for TCR beta sequencing. Genomic DNA was extracted from the blood cell samples with the Qiagen DNeasy Blood Extraction Kit. Results and caveats for the whole study, not just this receptor: In a later analysis, HLA-associated TCR beta chains were found to be more clonally expanded and to have lower generation probabilities than equally common non-associated chains. A few of the identified cytomegalovirus-associated TCR beta chains were confirmed in vitro to be specific for cytomegalovirus antigens. Assigning TCR associations to individual alleles was difficult when HLA alleles, especially DR and DQ, strongly co-occurred. In a later analysis, TCR association rates were found to vary across HLA loci, with the most associated TCRs seen for DRB1 alleles and the fewest for HLA-C alleles. Broadly in line with IMGT annotations, most TCR beta V segments showed up in productive rearrangements about 90% or about 30% of the time in an earlier analysis of some 590 of the donors. The sequencing pipeline was judged likely to have produced a cluster of highly shared sequence variants as a technical artifact. About 17 rarely observed V segments, including chromosome 9 orphons, were excluded from the earlier analysis of a few hundred of the donors because counts were too low. A total of roughly 160 TCR beta chains were listed by the study as associated with cytomegalovirus. In a later genetic analysis, fewer N-insertions in productive TCRs were reported among donors in an Asian-associated ancestry cluster than the roughly 700-donor mean. Several of the top co-occurrence clusters appeared to be linked to parvovirus B19, influenza, CMV and Epstein-Barr virus, according to a later analysis. Because the 87-base-pair reads could not distinguish some IMGT-functional V segments, including TRBV6-2 and TRBV6-3, those segments were excluded. In this cohort, only TCR beta chains were sequenced, and detectable features were limited by the absence of alpha or paired-chain data. Roughly uniform sequencing depth across donors was assumed in presence/absence analyses, although this assumption may not hold. An association between a missense DCLRE1C variant and V-gene and J-gene trimming of TCR beta chains was found in a later genetic analysis and replicated in an independent cohort. A further reported finding was that TCR beta sequences accurately predicted the HLA-A and HLA-B alleles for most subjects in the first cohort. Most TCR sequences were seen in very few donors, while some public TCRs were found in many individuals. Because HLA typing was missing for some donors at each locus, association tests included only the typed subset. The authors suggested that the approach could potentially be extended to other disease states and immunological phenotypes. At a false discovery rate of 0.05, a later analysis linked approximately 18,000 TCR beta sequences to specific HLA alleles. The only immune exposure information available for the cohort was CMV serostatus. Linkage disequilibrium might explain the correlated functional status among segregating V segments, but an unknown experimental factor could not be excluded. The classifier was reported to diagnose cytomegalovirus status with high specificity and sensitivity in both the original and validation cohorts. A later analysis found that most CMV-associated TCR beta chains appeared HLA-restricted, with HLA associations seemingly driven largely by CMV exposure.

From its cysteine to its phenylalanine, the CDR3 spans 13 amino acids. This entry keeps only the CDR3 DNA: 39 bases, framed from base 1. In the germline V gene (reference sequence), CDR1 corresponds to MNHEY and CDR2 to SMNVEV. V trim: 6 bases; J trim: 6 bases; unmatched bases: 7. Sequenced material: PBMCs. The chain couples TRBV27 to TRBJ1-2; TRBD1 aligns with 7 central bases. The receptor comes from a human donor in good health. CDR3 region: CASSRTGDDGYTF. The sequenced DNA is TGTGCCAGCAGCCGTACAGGGGATGATGGCTACACCTTC.